Below are 32 T cell receptor beta chains sequenced from a single sample in a study of neoadjuvant anti-PD-1 for oral cavity cancer. Only in-frame clones appear in the TCRdb table, and some are missing; sequencing was by immunoSEQ multiplex PCR. The sample lists roughly 15,000 clones, roughly 66% occurring once. The sequenced sample was PBMCs, obtained before nivolumab (anti-PD-1) treatment. The receptors come from a person between 40 and 80 years old with oral cavity squamous cell carcinoma.

The V gene is TRBV6-6, the J gene TRBJ1-1; 7 bases line up with TRBD1. With V trimmed by 8 bases and J by 0 bases, 3 bases remained unmatched. This CDR3 has 13 residues. The germline CDR1 and CDR2 sequences are MNHNY and SVGAGI (reference sequence). CDR3 coding DNA: TGTGCCAGCTCCCAGGGGGTGAACACTGAAGCTTTCTTT. It is translated as CASSQGVNTEAFF.

The chain combines TRBV10-3 with TRBJ2-5; TRBD1 matches 7 bases. Germline V CDR1 and CDR2: ENHRY, SYGVKD. After removal of 0 bases from V and 1 base from J, the junction contained 2 bases not matched to a gene. The CDR3 spans 15 residues. CDR3 protein: CAISESPGGQETQYF. The CDR3 DNA reads as TGTGCCATCAGTGAGTCCCCAGGGGGCCAAGAGACCCAGTACTTC.

The chain carries TRBV7-8 and TRBJ1-1; D gene uncertain. The V and J ends lost 6 bases and 1 base respectively, with 9 bases between them. The CDR3 loop spans 13 amino acids. Germline V gene sequence: CDR1 SGHVS, CDR2 FQNEAQ. The CDR3 nucleotides read TGTGCCAGCAGTCTCGGGGAGAACACTGAAGCTTTCTTT. Its protein is CASSLGENTEAFF.

This clone has a single count. This chain joins TRBV29-1 and TRBJ2-3; tentatively, D is TRBD2 (6 bases). Trimming took 5 bases from V and 2 from J, leaving 14 bases between them. Germline V gene sequence: CDR1 SQVTM, CDR2 ANQGSEA. The CDR3 consists of 14 residues. The CDR3 loop reads CSVMLAKNTDTQYF. CDR3 DNA sequence: TGCAGCGTTATGCTAGCGAAGAACACAGATACGCAGTATTTT.

This clone was counted once. This chain links TRBV2 with TRBJ2-5, with D uncertain. The CDR3 has 12 residues. Germline CDR1 and CDR2: SNHLY and FYNNEI. V shed 7 bases and J shed 2 bases, with 8 bases lying between them. CDR3 region: CASNTEQETQYF. For the CDR3, the DNA is TGTGCCAGCAACACGGAACAAGAGACCCAGTACTTC.

The chain employs TRBV25-1 and TRBJ2-1, with D unresolved. Trimming removed 3 bases at V and 3 bases at J, with 18 bases between. CDR1 is MGHDK, CDR2 SYGVNS, per germline. This CDR3 spans 17 amino acids. The CDR3 region is CASSDQERVPIYNEQFF. CDR3 coding DNA: TGTGCCAGCAGTGACCAGGAGCGCGTTCCTATCTACAATGAGCAGTTCTTC.

This clone was seen only a few times. In DNA, the CDR3 is TGTGCCAGTACCTTTATGGCAGGGGGCAGTGAGCAGTTCTTC. Translation: CASTFMAGGSEQFF. This rearrangement joins TRBV19 to TRBJ2-1; 8 bases fit TRBD1. The CDR3 runs 14 residues. V was clipped by 7 bases and J by 9 bases; unmatched bases: 11. Germline CDR1 LNHDA, CDR2 SQIVND (reference sequence).

This chain connects TRBV7-9 to TRBJ1-2, with D possibly TRBD1 on 6 matching bases. Germline V lookup: CDR1 SEHNR, CDR2 FQNEAQ (reference sequence). The ends were cut back, 4 bases at V and 3 bases at J, with 15 bases in the middle. The CDR3 loop spans 15 amino acids. The chain's CDR3 is CASSSGAARDYGYTF. CDR3 in DNA: TGTGCCAGCAGCTCAGGGGCAGCGAGGGACTATGGCTACACCTTC.

This clone came up once. The V and J genes are TRBV7-2 and TRBJ2-7; 9 bases agree with TRBD1. V shed 4 bases, J shed 2 bases, and the junction held 9 bases outside the gene matches. The CDR3 runs to 16 residues. Per the germline V gene, CDR1 is SGHTA and CDR2 is FQGNSA. CDR3 protein: CASSSHPGTGPYEQYF. CDR3 nucleotide sequence: TGTGCCAGCAGCTCTCACCCGGGGACAGGGCCCTACGAGCAGTACTTC.

This clone was detected a few times. V is TRBV2 and J is TRBJ2-2; 10 bases fit TRBD1. Trimming took 6 bases from V and 6 from J; bases not matched to a gene: 10. The CDR3 consists of 16 residues. Per the germline V gene, CDR1 is SNHLY and CDR2 is FYNNEI. Written as DNA, the CDR3 is TGTGCCAGCAGCCTCGACTCCGGGACAGGGGCCGGGGAGCTGTTTTTT. Residues: CASSLDSGTGAGELFF.

The chain uses TRBV7-8 and TRBJ2-7, with TRBD1 as a possible D gene (5 bases). Germline V gene lookup returns CDR1 SGHVS and CDR2 FQNEAQ. CDR3 length equals 15 residues. The V end was cut by 1 base, the J end by 0 bases, with 10 bases between. Written as DNA, the CDR3 is TGTGCCAGCAGCTTAGAGCAGGGAATCTCCTACGAGCAGTACTTC. Translation gives CASSLEQGISYEQYF.

The CDR3 loop reads CASSVETFDTQYF. In nucleotides, the CDR3 is TGTGCCAGCAGCGTAGAGACTTTCGATACGCAGTATTTT. V and J are TRBV9 and TRBJ2-3; D not resolved. Germline V gene lookup returns CDR1 SGDLS and CDR2 YYNGEE. Trimming pared 0 bases from V and 6 bases from J, leaving 8 bases between. CDR3 length equals 13 residues.

This chain joins TRBV2 and TRBJ1-4, with a possible D match to TRBD1 (5 bases). The CDR3 length is 14 residues. CDR1 is SNHLY, CDR2 FYNNEI, per germline. V lost 3 bases to trimming and J lost 5 bases, with 10 bases between them. As DNA, the CDR3 is TGTGCCAGCAGTGAGGGGCTAAGGAATGAAAAACTGTTTTTT. This sequence encodes CASSEGLRNEKLFF.

The rearrangement uses TRBV4-1 and TRBJ1-3, with D uncertain. This CDR3 has 15 amino acids. The ends were cut back, 0 bases at V and 0 bases at J, with 6 bases in the middle. From germline, CDR1 is MGHRA and CDR2 YSYEKL. The CDR3 loop is CASSQDTNSGNTIYF. The CDR3 coding sequence is TGCGCCAGCAGCCAAGACACCAACTCTGGAAACACCATATATTTT.

The rearrangement uses TRBV7-3 and TRBJ2-1, with TRBD1 identical over 8 bases. Germline CDR1 is SGHTA and CDR2 is FQGTGA. The trim removed 5 bases at V and 6 bases at J, leaving 3 bases unmatched. The CDR3 length is 13 residues. CDR3 in DNA: TGTGCCAGCAGCAATACAGGGGGCAATGAGCAGTTCTTC. Translation gives CASSNTGGNEQFF.

The gene calls are TRBV20-1 and TRBJ2-3, with D unresolved. This CDR3 is 10 amino acids long. CDR1 and CDR2 (germline): DFQATT, SNEGSKA (reference sequence). V was trimmed by 7 bases and J by 5 bases, leaving 7 bases between them. DNA of the CDR3: TGCAGTGTCTGGGGAGATACGCAGTATTTT. The encoded protein is CSVWGDTQYF.

The V call is TRBV5-1, the J call TRBJ2-2, with 9 bases lining up with TRBD1. The CDR3 is 16 amino acids. V was pared by 3 bases and J by 4 bases, with 7 bases of the junction left unmatched. Looked up from germline, CDR1 is SGHRS and CDR2 is YFSETQ. DNA for the CDR3: TGCGCCAGCAGCTCCGGGGACAGGGTAGGCACCGGGGAGCTGTTTTTT. Translated, it gives CASSSGDRVGTGELFF.

The rearrangement uses TRBV6-5 and TRBJ1-3; D is perhaps TRBD1 (6 bases). Trimming stripped 6 bases from V and 0 bases from J, with 9 bases between. The CDR3 is made up of 14 amino acids. Germline loops: CDR1 MNHEY, CDR2 SVGAGI. The DNA for the CDR3 is TGTGCCAGCAGACGGACAGCCTCTGGAAACACCATATATTTT. Its protein is CASRRTASGNTIYF.

This chain links TRBV11-2 with TRBJ2-3, with 8 positions matching TRBD2. The CDR3 length is 16 residues. Germline V gene data show CDR1 as SGHAT and CDR2 as FQNNGV. With V trimmed by 3 bases and J by 4 bases, 9 bases remained unmatched. This CDR3 is CASSFMGLGNPDTQYF. CDR3 sequence (DNA): TGTGCCAGCAGCTTTATGGGACTAGGAAACCCAGATACGCAGTATTTT. The entire variable domain, with the rest obtained from reference TRBV11-2 and TRBJ2-3, is as follows: EAGVAQSPRYKIIEKRQSVAFWCNPISGHATLYWYQQILGQGPKLLIQFQNNGVVDDSQLPKDRFSAERLKGVDSTLKIQPAKLEDSAVYLCASSFMGLGNPDTQYFGPGTRLTVL.

The CDR3 nucleotides read TGTGCCAGCACCCCGGGACTAGCGGCAGATACGCAGTATTTT. Amino acid sequence: CASTPGLAADTQYF. The V call is TRBV6-5, the J call TRBJ2-3, with 11 bases that match TRBD2. The length of the CDR3 is 14 residues. The V segment lost 7 bases and the J segment 4 bases; nucleotides outside the gene matches: 4. Per the germline V gene, CDR1 is MNHEY and CDR2 is SVGAGI.

This chain links TRBV6-1 with TRBJ1-2, with D hard to call. Trimming took off 6 bases at V and 8 bases at J, with 10 bases between the two ends. Germline V gene sequence: CDR1 MNHNS, CDR2 SASEGT. The CDR3 is made up of 11 amino acids. This CDR3 reads CASSEPGGYTF. CDR3 DNA: TGTGCCAGCAGCGAGCCGGGCGGCTACACCTTC.

The sample holds a few counts of this clone. The chain has TRBV5-8 and TRBJ1-5; tentative D call: TRBD1 (6 bases). Germline loops: CDR1 SGHTS, CDR2 YDEGEE. The CDR3 extends over 15 amino acids. V was pared by 3 bases and J by 0 bases, with 10 bases between. CDR3 DNA sequence: TGTGCCAGCAGCTCGGACAGTAATAGCAATCAGCCCCAGCATTTT. Protein: CASSSDSNSNQPQHF.

The V gene is TRBV27, the J gene TRBJ2-7; D may be TRBD1 or TRBD2 (5 bases each). CDR1 is MNHEY and CDR2 is SMNVEV in the germline V gene (reference sequence). Trimming took 0 bases from V and 4 from J, leaving 13 bases between them. The CDR3 runs to 15 residues. In DNA form, the CDR3 reads TGTGCCAGCAGTTTATCAGAGGGGCCATTATACGAGCAGTACTTC. It specifies CASSLSEGPLYEQYF.

The V and J genes are TRBV7-2 and TRBJ2-7; TRBD2 matches 7 bases. The length of the CDR3 is 13 residues. Germline CDR1 is SGHTA and CDR2 is FQGNSA. V was clipped by 5 bases and J by 6 bases; unmatched bases: 7. As DNA, the CDR3 is TGTGCCAGCAGCGTCAAAAGCGGGATCGAGCAGTACTTC. Its translation: CASSVKSGIEQYF. The full variable domain, rest sourced from reference TRBV7-2 and TRBJ2-7, is GAGVSQSPSNKVTEKGKDVELRCDPISGHTALYWYRQSLGQGLEFLIYFQGNSAPDKSGLPSDRFSAERTGGSVSTLTIQRTQQEDSAVYLCASSVKSGIEQYFGPGTRLTVT.

The chain combines TRBV5-1 with TRBJ1-1; D possibly corresponds to TRBD1 (6 bases). The CDR3 loop spans 15 amino acids. Trimming took off 6 bases at V and 6 bases at J, with 21 bases between the two ends. Germline CDR1 is SGHRS and CDR2 is YFSETQ. The DNA of the CDR3 is TGCGCCAGCACCCTTACGCCGGGGGGGCGGCCTGAAGCTTTCTTT. Protein: CASTLTPGGRPEAFF.

The chain links TRBV30 to TRBJ2-7, with D perhaps assigned TRBD1 or TRBD2 (6 bases each). V was cut by 4 bases and J by 7 bases, with 17 bases left in between. CDR1 is GTSNPN and CDR2 is SVGIG in the germline V gene (reference sequence). The CDR3 loop spans 13 amino acids. The CDR3 DNA follows: TGTGCCTGGACGGGTTTCAGGGGAGGAGAGCAGTACTTC. Protein sequence: CAWTGFRGGEQYF.

The chain is built from TRBV2 and TRBJ2-5, with 9 positions matching TRBD2. The CDR3 is 15 amino acids. CDR1 SNHLY and CDR2 FYNNEI come from the germline V gene. J was trimmed by 5 bases and V by 1 base; bases with no gene match: 5. The CDR3 here is CASSEVGLARETQYF. The CDR3 DNA is TGTGCCAGCAGTGAAGTCGGACTAGCGCGGGAGACCCAGTACTTC.

This chain joins TRBV29-1 and TRBJ2-1; D perhaps matches TRBD2 (5 bases). Trimming cost V 7 bases and J 5 bases, with 6 bases left between them. CDR3 length: 10 residues. Germline CDR1 SQVTM, CDR2 ANQGSEA. The CDR3 DNA is TGCAGCGCCGGGGACAATGAGCAGTTCTTC. Translated: CSAGDNEQFF.

This clone was detected a few times. The rearrangement uses TRBV28 and TRBJ1-4, with TRBD1 matching over 8 bases. The CDR3 has 13 residues. V lost 6 bases to trimming and J lost 8 bases; unmatched junction nucleotides: 5. Germline CDR1 is MDHEN and CDR2 is SYDVKM. CDR3 region: CASRGTGGEKLFF. The CDR3 coding sequence is TGTGCCAGCAGGGGGACAGGAGGGGAAAAACTGTTTTTT.

The chain uses TRBV19 and TRBJ1-3; D is ambiguous. Germline loops: CDR1 LNHDA, CDR2 SQIVND (reference sequence). V shed 10 bases and J shed 0 bases, with 10 bases lying between them. The CDR3 consists of 13 residues. The CDR3 protein is CATVGVSGNTIYF. CDR3 sequence (DNA): TGTGCCACCGTAGGAGTCTCTGGAAACACCATATATTTT.

This chain joins TRBV5-1 and TRBJ1-4; tentative D call: TRBD1 (5 bases). The V gene lost 2 bases and the J gene lost 8 bases, with 16 bases spanning the gap. CDR1 is SGHRS and CDR2 is YFSETQ in the germline V gene. CDR3 size: 15 residues. Here the CDR3 reads CASSLRATVEEKLFF. The CDR3 nucleotides are TGCGCCAGCAGCTTAAGGGCGACAGTGGAAGAAAAACTGTTTTTT.

This clone was counted only a few times. The chain combines TRBV7-8 with TRBJ2-1, with D possibly matching TRBD1 (5 bases). Germline V CDR1 and CDR2: SGHVS, FQNEAQ. V lost 5 bases to trimming and J lost 7 bases, with 15 bases between them. This CDR3 spans 14 amino acids. The CDR3 reads CASSPGRWGNEQFF. DNA of the CDR3: TGTGCCAGCAGCCCAGGGCGGTGGGGTAATGAGCAGTTCTTC.